The rows below give T cell receptor beta chains drawn from one sample of a study of cytomegalovirus exposure and HLA in healthy donors. Assay used: immunoSEQ multiplex PCR; TCRdb lists only in-frame clones, some missing. This sample has fewer than 200,000 clones, with roughly 80% found just once. Sequencing input: PBMCs. These receptors came from a woman between 18 and 29 years old in good health and CMV-seronegative. Both conserved end residues are part of each CDR3. D genes are given only for firm matches. The size of a clone is reported for some rows only, either as once, few or many, or as a class for expanded clones.

TRBD1	TRBV5-1	once	TRBJ2-5	TGCGCCAGCAGCTACAACAGGGGAGAGGATCAGTACTTC	CASSYNRGEDQYF
-	TRBV15	-	TRBJ1-5	TGTGCCACCAGCAGAGATCGGGGCGGGTCAGCGGGGAATCAGCCCCAGCATTTT	CATSRDRGGSAGNQPQHF
TRBD1	TRBV6-5	-	TRBJ1-3	TGTGCCAGCAGTCTTCAGACAGGGCCTGGAAACACCATATATTTT	CASSLQTGPGNTIYF
-	TRBV6-6	-	TRBJ2-7	TGTGCCAGCAGTTTGTACCAGGGTAGGGGCGAGCAGTACTTC	CASSLYQGRGEQYF
-	TRBV7-7	-	TRBJ2-3	TGTGCTAGCAGCTTGGCGGGTACTAGCACAGATACGCAGTATTTT	CASSLAGTSTDTQYF
TRBD2	TRBV13	-	TRBJ2-4	TGTGCCAGCAGCCTGGGGACTAGCGGAGCCAAAAACATTCAGTACTTC	CASSLGTSGAKNIQYF
-	TRBV11-2	few	TRBJ2-5	TGTGCCAGCAGCTTATCCGGGAGAGAGACCCAGTACTTC	CASSLSGRETQYF
-	TRBV28	-	TRBJ1-5	TGTGCCAGCGCCGCACAGGGTGGAGGCAATCAGCCCCAGCATTTT	CASAAQGGGNQPQHF
-	TRBV19	-	TRBJ1-5	TGTGCCAGTAGCGCGGGGGAGAAGGGCAATCAGCCCCAGCATTTT	CASSAGEKGNQPQHF
TRBD1	TRBV27	-	TRBJ1-5	TGTGCCAGCACCTCGCTCGGGACAGGGGGGAATCAGCCCCAGCATTTT	CASTSLGTGGNQPQHF
-	TRBV5-1	few	TRBJ2-1	TGCGCCAGCAGGTCGGTGTACATTTCGACGGAGGACAATGAGCAGTTCTTC	CASRSVYISTEDNEQFF